This is a list of T cell receptor beta chains from one sample in a study of T cells in Graves' hyperthyroidism and ophthalmopathy. TCRdb re-analysed the multiplex PCR reads in MiXCR, keeping a single row per CDR3 protein. Of 300,000 to 350,000 distinct CDR3 sequences in the sample, 21% were seen once. The sample taken for sequencing was blood. The receptor set was obtained from a woman in her forties or fifties with Graves' hyperthyroidism. CDR3s include the opening cysteine and the closing phenylalanine or tryptophan. D genes are given only for firm matches. Expanded clones are given a class, and other clones once, few, many or no size at all.

clone_size: many; j_call: TRBJ2-5; v_call: TRBV20-1; d_call: TRBD1; cdr3_aa: CSARGDRVETQYF; cdr3_nt: TGCAGTGCTAGAGGGGACAGGGTGGAGACCCAGTACTTC
clone_size: many; j_call: TRBJ1-2; v_call: TRBV28; d_call: NA; cdr3_aa: CASRPRQYHNYGYTF; cdr3_nt: TGTGCCAGCAGGCCACGACAGTACCATAACTATGGCTACACCTTC
clone_size: many; j_call: TRBJ2-3; v_call: TRBV6-1; d_call: TRBD1; cdr3_aa: CASSEIWTGVATDTQYF; cdr3_nt: TGTGCCAGCAGTGAAATTTGGACAGGGGTGGCCACAGATACGCAGTATTTT
clone_size: NA; j_call: TRBJ2-5; v_call: TRBV5-1; d_call: TRBD2; cdr3_aa: CASSIRGGQETQYF; cdr3_nt: TGCGCCAGCAGCATTCGGGGGGGCCAAGAGACCCAGTACTTC
clone_size: many; j_call: TRBJ2-5; v_call: TRBV28; d_call: NA; cdr3_aa: CASVGGGAGETQYF; cdr3_nt: TGTGCCAGCGTCGGTGGGGGGGCCGGAGAGACCCAGTACTTC
clone_size: few; j_call: TRBJ2-2; v_call: TRBV7-2; d_call: NA; cdr3_aa: CASSLAQGTGELFF; cdr3_nt: TGTGCCAGCAGCTTAGCCCAAGGCACCGGGGAGCTGTTTTTT
clone_size: NA; j_call: TRBJ2-7; v_call: TRBV7-2; d_call: TRBD2; cdr3_aa: CASSLVGAGGGEQYF; cdr3_nt: TGTGCCAGCAGCTTAGTCGGAGCGGGAGGGGGGGAGCAGTACTTC
clone_size: NA; j_call: TRBJ2-1; v_call: TRBV3-1; d_call: NA; cdr3_aa: CASSQGTTGHNEQFF; cdr3_nt: TGTGCCAGCAGCCAAGGGACCACGGGGCACAATGAGCAGTTCTTC
clone_size: many; j_call: TRBJ1-1; v_call: TRBV6-1; d_call: NA; cdr3_aa: CASVITGDAEAFF; cdr3_nt: TGTGCCAGTGTCATTACAGGTGACGCTGAAGCTTTCTTT
clone_size: NA; j_call: TRBJ1-1; v_call: TRBV7-9; d_call: NA; cdr3_aa: CASRNRAGVDEAFF; cdr3_nt: TGTGCCAGCAGGAACCGAGCTGGGGTGGATGAAGCTTTCTTT
clone_size: many; j_call: TRBJ2-7; v_call: TRBV7-8; d_call: TRBD1; cdr3_aa: CASSSLDRGGYEQYF; cdr3_nt: TGTGCCAGCAGCTCTCTGGACAGGGGGGGCTACGAGCAGTACTTC
clone_size: few; j_call: TRBJ2-1; v_call: TRBV13; d_call: NA; cdr3_aa: CASSSRDSYNEQFF; cdr3_nt: TGTGCCAGCAGCTCCCGGGACTCGTACAATGAGCAGTTCTTC
clone_size: NA; j_call: TRBJ2-5; v_call: TRBV7-9; d_call: NA; cdr3_aa: CASSLAGVVETQYF; cdr3_nt: TGTGCCAGCAGCTTAGCGGGAGTTGTAGAGACCCAGTACTTC
clone_size: NA; j_call: TRBJ1-1; v_call: TRBV28; d_call: TRBD1; cdr3_aa: CASRTDRGAEAFF; cdr3_nt: TGTGCCAGCAGAACCGACAGGGGCGCTGAAGCTTTCTTT
clone_size: many; j_call: TRBJ2-3; v_call: TRBV30; d_call: NA; cdr3_aa: CAWSGGLPTDTQYF; cdr3_nt: TGTGCCTGGAGTGGGGGACTTCCCACAGATACGCAGTATTTT
clone_size: NA; j_call: TRBJ2-7; v_call: TRBV28; d_call: TRBD2; cdr3_aa: CAVMPGLAGTGSYEQYF; cdr3_nt: TGTGCCGTAATGCCGGGACTAGCGGGTACCGGATCCTACGAGCAGTACTTC
clone_size: many; j_call: TRBJ2-1; v_call: TRBV29-1; d_call: TRBD2; cdr3_aa: CSVVAGGPNEQFF; cdr3_nt: TGCAGCGTTGTTGCGGGAGGGCCAAATGAGCAGTTCTTC
clone_size: few; j_call: TRBJ2-3; v_call: TRBV2; d_call: NA; cdr3_aa: CASSEGHHTQYF; cdr3_nt: TGTGCCAGCAGTGAAGGGCACCATACGCAGTATTTT
clone_size: many; j_call: TRBJ2-1; v_call: TRBV11-2; d_call: TRBD2; cdr3_aa: CASRTHLSGSGEQFF; cdr3_nt: TGTGCCAGCAGAACACACTTAAGCGGGAGTGGTGAGCAGTTCTTC
clone_size: many; j_call: TRBJ1-1; v_call: TRBV5-1; d_call: TRBD1; cdr3_aa: CASSLAGQGENTEAFF; cdr3_nt: TGCGCCAGCAGCTTGGCGGGACAGGGGGAGAACACTGAAGCTTTCTTT
clone_size: many; j_call: TRBJ2-6; v_call: TRBV12-3/TRBV12-4; d_call: TRBD1; cdr3_aa: CASSLETGSSAGANVLTF; cdr3_nt: TGTGCCAGCAGTCTTGAGACAGGGTCTTCAGCTGGGGCCAACGTCCTGACTTTC
clone_size: many; j_call: TRBJ2-1; v_call: TRBV18; d_call: NA; cdr3_aa: CASSPQGSSNEQFF; cdr3_nt: TGTGCCAGCTCACCACAGGGTTCCTCCAATGAGCAGTTCTTC
clone_size: NA; j_call: TRBJ2-1; v_call: TRBV7-9; d_call: TRBD2; cdr3_aa: CASSSSGLAGDNEQFF; cdr3_nt: TGTGCCAGCAGCAGTTCTGGACTAGCGGGAGACAATGAGCAGTTCTTC
clone_size: NA; j_call: TRBJ2-7; v_call: TRBV2; d_call: NA; cdr3_aa: CASSPYQEGEQYF; cdr3_nt: TGTGCCAGCAGTCCCTACCAGGAGGGCGAGCAGTACTTC
clone_size: many; j_call: TRBJ2-1; v_call: TRBV28; d_call: NA; cdr3_aa: CASGLAPGNEQFF; cdr3_nt: TGTGCCAGCGGCCTGGCCCCTGGAAATGAGCAGTTCTTC
clone_size: NA; j_call: TRBJ2-1; v_call: TRBV27; d_call: TRBD2; cdr3_aa: CASRRAGGPYNEQFF; cdr3_nt: TGTGCCAGCAGAAGAGCGGGAGGGCCCTACAATGAGCAGTTCTTC
clone_size: many; j_call: TRBJ2-3; v_call: TRBV3-1; d_call: TRBD1; cdr3_aa: CASSHIPGTGEGDTQYF; cdr3_nt: TGTGCCAGCAGCCATATACCTGGGACAGGGGAAGGAGATACGCAGTATTTT
clone_size: many; j_call: TRBJ2-7; v_call: TRBV3-1; d_call: NA; cdr3_aa: CASSHGTQTYEQYF; cdr3_nt: TGTGCCAGCAGCCATGGGACGCAGACCTACGAGCAGTACTTC
clone_size: many; j_call: TRBJ2-5; v_call: TRBV15; d_call: NA; cdr3_aa: CATSRLGGRETQYF; cdr3_nt: TGTGCCACCAGCAGACTAGGGGGAAGGGAGACCCAGTACTTC
clone_size: many; j_call: TRBJ2-3; v_call: TRBV20-1; d_call: NA; cdr3_aa: CSARGGDTQYF; cdr3_nt: TGCAGTGCTAGAGGGGGAGATACGCAGTATTTT
clone_size: many; j_call: TRBJ2-6; v_call: TRBV2; d_call: NA; cdr3_aa: CASSQIWAGANVLTF; cdr3_nt: TGTGCCAGCAGCCAGATTTGGGCCGGGGCCAACGTCCTGACTTTC
clone_size: NA; j_call: TRBJ1-3; v_call: TRBV28; d_call: NA; cdr3_aa: CASSLWGSDGNTIYF; cdr3_nt: TGTGCCAGCAGTTTATGGGGCTCCGATGGAAACACCATATATTTT
clone_size: many; j_call: TRBJ2-3; v_call: TRBV27; d_call: TRBD2; cdr3_aa: CASSKTGLARHTDTQYF; cdr3_nt: TGTGCCAGCAGCAAGACCGGACTAGCGCGACACACAGATACGCAGTATTTT
clone_size: many; j_call: TRBJ2-7; v_call: TRBV27; d_call: NA; cdr3_aa: CASRVGAHEQYF; cdr3_nt: TGTGCCAGCAGAGTAGGGGCCCACGAGCAGTACTTC
clone_size: NA; j_call: TRBJ2-7; v_call: TRBV18; d_call: TRBD1; cdr3_aa: CASSPGTGQYEQYF; cdr3_nt: TGTGCCAGCTCACCAGGGACAGGGCAGTACGAGCAGTACTTC
clone_size: many; j_call: TRBJ2-1; v_call: TRBV6-6; d_call: NA; cdr3_aa: CASSYDGGLYNEQFF; cdr3_nt: TGTGCCAGCAGTTACGACGGGGGCCTCTACAATGAGCAGTTCTTC
clone_size: many; j_call: TRBJ2-5; v_call: TRBV24-1; d_call: NA; cdr3_aa: CATSDPDGAETQYF; cdr3_nt: TGTGCCACCAGTGATCCCGACGGAGCGGAGACCCAGTACTTC
clone_size: many; j_call: TRBJ2-2; v_call: TRBV28; d_call: TRBD2; cdr3_aa: CASSGLAGGITGELFF; cdr3_nt: TGTGCCAGCAGTGGACTAGCGGGAGGGATCACCGGGGAGCTGTTTTTT
clone_size: many; j_call: TRBJ2-3; v_call: TRBV28; d_call: TRBD2; cdr3_aa: CASSQAGSTDTQYF; cdr3_nt: TGTGCCAGCAGTCAAGCGGGAAGCACAGATACGCAGTATTTT
clone_size: many; j_call: TRBJ2-1; v_call: TRBV20-1; d_call: TRBD2; cdr3_aa: CSARPLAGVYNEQFF; cdr3_nt: TGCAGTGCTAGACCCCTAGCGGGAGTCTACAATGAGCAGTTCTTC
clone_size: many; j_call: TRBJ2-1; v_call: TRBV5-1; d_call: NA; cdr3_aa: CASSSLPSSGNYNEQFF; cdr3_nt: TGCGCCAGCAGTAGCCTTCCCTCGAGCGGCAATTACAATGAGCAGTTCTTC
clone_size: NA; j_call: TRBJ1-1; v_call: TRBV6-5; d_call: NA; cdr3_aa: CASSYSRSVGTEAFF; cdr3_nt: TGTGCCAGCAGTTACTCCCGCAGTGTGGGCACTGAAGCTTTCTTT
clone_size: NA; j_call: TRBJ1-2; v_call: TRBV6-1; d_call: TRBD1; cdr3_aa: CASSRDRINYGYTF; cdr3_nt: TGTGCCAGCAGTAGGGACAGGATAAACTATGGCTACACCTTC
clone_size: many; j_call: TRBJ2-2; v_call: TRBV10-3; d_call: NA; cdr3_aa: CAISATGSDTGELFF; cdr3_nt: TGTGCCATCAGTGCTACAGGGTCAGACACCGGGGAGCTGTTTTTT
clone_size: few; j_call: TRBJ1-2; v_call: TRBV28; d_call: NA; cdr3_aa: CASTTSGGGNYGYTF; cdr3_nt: TGTGCCAGCACTACCTCGGGGGGAGGTAACTATGGCTACACCTTC
clone_size: many; j_call: TRBJ2-3; v_call: TRBV7-9; d_call: TRBD2; cdr3_aa: CASSTTSGRSDTQYF; cdr3_nt: TGTGCCAGCAGCACGACTAGCGGGAGATCAGATACGCAGTATTTT
clone_size: few; j_call: TRBJ2-5; v_call: TRBV9; d_call: TRBD1; cdr3_aa: CASSVRQGETQYF; cdr3_nt: TGTGCCAGCAGCGTCCGACAGGGGGAGACCCAGTACTTC
clone_size: many; j_call: TRBJ2-3; v_call: TRBV3-1; d_call: TRBD2; cdr3_aa: CASSQGGGGARTDTQYF; cdr3_nt: TGTGCCAGCAGCCAAGGTGGCGGGGGGGCACGCACAGATACGCAGTATTTT
clone_size: many; j_call: TRBJ1-2; v_call: TRBV2; d_call: TRBD1; cdr3_aa: CASRRSTGGVYGYTF; cdr3_nt: TGTGCCAGCAGACGTTCGACAGGGGGCGTCTATGGCTACACCTTC